These 2 T cell receptor beta chains share one sample of origin, sequenced in a study of long-term antiretroviral therapy in people with HIV. Running of the v3.0 immunoSEQ assay took place at survey level. The method was immunoSEQ multiplex PCR; TCRdb's version includes in-frame clones alone and lacks a portion of them. The sample has 48,000 or so clones, about 80% seen once. The sequences come from unsorted PBMCs, collected 0.8 years after starting antiretroviral therapy. The receptors shown here come from a woman between 18 and 29 years old with HIV.

This clone is medium-sized within its sample. The chain is built from TRBV6-5 and TRBJ1-1, with 7 bases fitting TRBD1. V was pared by 5 bases and J by 3 bases, with 6 bases of the junction left unmatched. Germline V gives CDR1 MNHEY, CDR2 SVGAGI. The CDR3 is 14 amino acids. CDR3 bases: TGTGCCAGCAGTGAACAGGGGAAACACACTGAAGCTTTCTTT. Encoded protein: CASSEQGKHTEAFF.

The CDR3 loop is CASSLEVGGRKETQYF. CDR3 coding DNA: TGTGCCAGCAGCTTAGAAGTGGGAGGGCGCAAAGAGACCCAGTACTTC. The chain links TRBV7-2 to TRBJ2-5; TRBD2 agrees at 7 bases. Germline lookup yields CDR1 SGHTA and CDR2 FQGNSA. V was pared by 1 base and J by 3 bases, with 8 bases of the junction left unmatched. This CDR3 contains 16 residues.